This passage covers 9 T cell receptor beta chains from one sample sequenced in a study of blood T cell repertoires in COVID-19. Profiling relied on immunoSEQ multiplex PCR, and the TCRdb table lists in-frame clones only, not all of them. The table has 140,000 to 150,000 clones, about four fifths seen once; the top ten hold more than 4.5%. The sample was PBMCs or T cells enriched from blood (not recorded which). The receptors come from a woman in her 50s who had been exposed to COVID-19.

This rearrangement joins TRBV21-1 to TRBJ1-5; the table's D call, TRBD1, has no DNA check behind it. TRBV21-1 is tagged as a pseudogene. The CDR3 sequence is 15 residues long. Written as DNA, the CDR3 is TGTGCCAGCAGCAAGATGGACAGGAACAATCAGCCCCAGCATTTT. It translates to CASSKMDRNNQPQHF.

The rearrangement links TRBV9 to TRBJ2-3, with 12 nucleotides matching TRBD2. J lost 4 bases, V lost 0 bases, and 0 bases had no gene match. Per the germline V gene, CDR1 is SGDLS and CDR2 is YYNGEE. The CDR3 runs to 15 residues. The chain's CDR3 is CASSVGLAGADTQYF. Written as DNA, the CDR3 is TGTGCCAGCAGCGTAGGACTAGCGGGGGCAGATACGCAGTATTTT.

The chain has TRBV19 and TRBJ2-7, with D perhaps TRBD2 (5 bases). Between the trimmed V and J ends, which lost 1 base and 3 bases, there was a span of 13 bases. Germline CDR1 and CDR2: LNHDA and SQIVND (reference sequence). The CDR3 covers 15 residues. CDR3 bases: TGTGCCAGTAGTATAGTCGGAGGTGACCGCTACGAGCAGTACTTC. It yields the protein CASSIVGGDRYEQYF.

The chain carries TRBV5-1 and TRBJ1-2; 7 nucleotides match TRBD1. The V gene end was trimmed by 0 bases and the J gene end by 7 bases; junction bases not matched to a gene: 6. From germline, CDR1 is SGHRS and CDR2 YFSETQ. The CDR3 has 14 residues. For the CDR3, the DNA is TGCGCCAGCAGCTTGGCCCAAGGGGGCGGTGGCTACACCTTC. It yields the protein CASSLAQGGGGYTF. The full variable domain, completed using reference TRBV5-1 and TRBJ1-2, is KAGVTQTPRYLIKTRGQQVTLSCSPISGHRSVSWYQQTPGQGLQFLFEYFSETQRNKGNFPGRFSGRQFSNSRSEMNVSTLELGDSALYLCASSLAQGGGGYTFGSGTRLTVV.

V is TRBV20-1 and J is TRBJ2-2; the match to TRBD1 covers 7 bases. The CDR3 has 11 residues. Trimming removed 5 bases from V and 6 bases from J; junction bases left unmatched: 0. Germline CDR1 reads DFQATT; CDR2 reads SNEGSKA (reference sequence). The CDR3 nucleotides read TGCAGTGCTCAGGGGGCCGGGGAGCTGTTTTTT. This sequence encodes CSAQGAGELFF.

J is TRBJ2-7 and V is TRBV5-1, with D perhaps TRBD1 (6 bases). The length of the CDR3 is 13 residues. From germline, CDR1 is SGHRS and CDR2 YFSETQ. Trimming left V 4 bases short and J 4 bases short, with 12 bases between. CDR3 nucleotide sequence: TGCGCCAGCAGCAAGGACAGCGGTTACGAGCAGTACTTC. Translation: CASSKDSGYEQYF.

This chain joins TRBV14 and TRBJ2-2; 8 positions agree with TRBD2. Germline values: CDR1 SGHDN, CDR2 FVKESK. Germline trimming cut 0 bases from V and 3 bases from J; bases unmatched to any gene: 3. The CDR3 covers 16 residues. The CDR3 nucleotides are TGTGCCAGCAGCCAAGAAAGCGGGAGAGACACCGGGGAGCTGTTTTTT. Protein product: CASSQESGRDTGELFF.

This chain connects TRBV9 to TRBJ2-7; 7 bases match TRBD1. With V trimmed by 2 bases and J by 3 bases, 5 bases remained unmatched. CDR3 length: 14 residues. Germline V gene sequence: CDR1 SGDLS, CDR2 YYNGEE. In DNA form, the CDR3 reads TGTGCCAGCAGCGTCACGGGACAGTTCTACGAGCAGTACTTC. Translation: CASSVTGQFYEQYF. The complete variable domain, with remaining parts taken from reference TRBV9 and TRBJ2-7, reads DSGVTQTPKHLITATGQRVTLRCSPRSGDLSVYWYQQSLDQGLQFLIQYYNGEERAKGNILERFSAQQFPDLHSELNLSSLELGDSALYFCASSVTGQFYEQYFGPGTRLTVT.

This clone was found once. This rearrangement joins TRBV7-2 to TRBJ2-7, with D unresolved. Germline V lookup: CDR1 SGHTA, CDR2 FQGNSA. The CDR3 loop spans 12 amino acids. V dropped 4 bases and J dropped 0 bases, with 4 bases sitting between them. The CDR3 sequence: CASSSSSYEQYF. The CDR3 DNA follows: TGTGCCAGCAGCTCGTCCTCCTACGAGCAGTACTTC.